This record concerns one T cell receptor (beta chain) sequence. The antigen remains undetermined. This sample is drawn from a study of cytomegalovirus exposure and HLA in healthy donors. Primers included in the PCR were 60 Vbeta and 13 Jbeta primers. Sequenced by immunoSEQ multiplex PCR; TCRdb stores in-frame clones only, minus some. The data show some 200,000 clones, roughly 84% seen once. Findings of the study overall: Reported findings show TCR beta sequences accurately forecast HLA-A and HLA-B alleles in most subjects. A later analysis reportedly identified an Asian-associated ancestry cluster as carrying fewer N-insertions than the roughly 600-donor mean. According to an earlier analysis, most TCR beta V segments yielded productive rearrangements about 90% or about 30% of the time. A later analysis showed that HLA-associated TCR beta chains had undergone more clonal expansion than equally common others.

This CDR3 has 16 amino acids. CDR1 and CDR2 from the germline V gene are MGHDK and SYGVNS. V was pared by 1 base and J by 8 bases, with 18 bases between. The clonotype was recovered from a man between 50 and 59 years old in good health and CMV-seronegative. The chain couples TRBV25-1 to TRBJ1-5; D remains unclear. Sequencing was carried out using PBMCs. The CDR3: CASSELGVAHSEPQHF. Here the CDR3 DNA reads TGTGCCAGCAGTGAATTAGGAGTGGCCCATAGTGAGCCCCAGCATTTT.